These 6 T cell receptor beta chains were all obtained from the same sample, sequenced in a study of T cell clonality in common variable immunodeficiency. Sequencing was performed with immunoSEQ multiplex PCR; in TCRdb, only in-frame clones are kept and a portion is missing. The repertoire has roughly 79,000 clones, none seen only once; the ten largest take about 0.8%. Sequencing used peripheral blood mononuclear cells. The receptors stem from a person aged 18 to 69 in good health.

This clone was detected only a few times. The CDR3 end falls 3 residues outside the read, so it is completed with the germline J gene. The chain couples TRBV7-2 to TRBJ1-1; no clear D gene. V was trimmed by 5 bases and J by 7 bases, leaving 14 bases between them. This CDR3 region has 13 residues. Germline V gene data show CDR1 as SGHTA and CDR2 as FQGNSA. CDR3 region: CASSLRGSGEAFF. The CDR3 DNA, read in part, is TGTGCCAGCAGCCTTCGGGGTAGTGGTGAA.

In its sample, this clone was seen many times. The DNA ends 3 residues before the CDR3 does, and the rest of the CDR3 is filled in from the germline J gene. The chain joins TRBV18 to TRBJ2-7; possible D gene TRBD1, 6 bases. The V end lost 4 bases, the J end lost 4 bases, and 14 bases lay between the germline ends. Per the germline V gene, CDR1 is KGHSH and CDR2 is LQKENI. This CDR3 is built from 14 residues. The sequenced CDR3 bases are TGTGCCAGCTCACACCGGGACACTATTTACGAG. It encodes CASSHRDTIYE. The whole CDR3 is CASSHRDTIYEQYF.

As to this clone: The CDR3 end is not reached by the read, which stops 3 residues before it; the germline J gene fills it in. The rearrangement uses TRBV18 and TRBJ2-5; TRBD1 aligns across 8 bases. Germline-derived CDR1 and CDR2 are KGHSH and LQKENI. The CDR3 contains 15 residues. Trimming removed 2 bases from V and 4 bases from J; junction bases left unmatched: 6. The CDR3 is CASSPADREGETQYF. CDR3 DNA, as far as it was read: TGTGCCAGCTCACCAGCGGACAGGGAAGGAGAGACC.

In the case of this clone: The CDR3 extends 3 residues past the end of the read, so its final part is completed from the germline J gene. This CDR3 is also generated by other DNA sequences in the sample. This chain uses TRBV30 with TRBJ1-2; D possibly corresponds to TRBD1 (6 bases). CDR1 and CDR2 (germline): GTSNPN, SVGIG (reference sequence). V was cut by 4 bases and J by 2 bases, with 23 bases left in between. This CDR3 contains 17 residues. The CDR3 reads CAWTLAGATRTNYGYTF. The CDR3 bases that were read are TGTGCCTGGACGTTAGCAGGGGCGACACGAACCAACTATGGC. The full variable domain, in which reference TRBV30 and TRBJ1-2 provide the parts outside the CDR3, is SQTIHQWPATLVQPVGSPLSLECTVEGTSNPNLYWYRQAAGRGLQLLFYSVGIGQISSEVPQNLSASRPQDRQFILSSKKLLLSDSGFYLCAWTLAGATRTNYGYTFGSGTRLTVV.

This clone was seen many times. The CDR3 end lies 3 residues beyond the end of the read and is filled in from the germline J gene. The rearrangement links TRBV20-1 to TRBJ1-3; 11 bases fit TRBD1. The CDR3 totals 17 residues. J lost 2 bases, V lost 0 bases, and 6 bases had no gene match. Per the germline V gene, CDR1 is DFQATT and CDR2 is SNEGSKA (reference sequence). CDR3 sequence: CSAREGTGQGAGNTIYF. CDR3 DNA, as far as it was read: TGCAGTGCTAGAGAGGGGACGGGACAGGGGGCTGGAAACACC.

This clone was observed a handful of times. The DNA ends 3 residues before the CDR3 does, and the rest of the CDR3 is filled in from the germline J gene. Other DNA sequences within the sample encode an identical CDR3. This rearrangement joins TRBV18 to TRBJ2-5; possibly TRBD1 for D (6 bases). Germline CDR1 is KGHSH and CDR2 is LQKENI. This CDR3 has 16 residues. Trimming cost V 3 bases and J 5 bases, with 19 bases left between them. CDR3 amino acids: CASSPPRAGVSETQYF. CDR3 DNA (partial): TGTGCCAGCTCACCCCCCCGGGCAGGGGTCTCGGAGACC.